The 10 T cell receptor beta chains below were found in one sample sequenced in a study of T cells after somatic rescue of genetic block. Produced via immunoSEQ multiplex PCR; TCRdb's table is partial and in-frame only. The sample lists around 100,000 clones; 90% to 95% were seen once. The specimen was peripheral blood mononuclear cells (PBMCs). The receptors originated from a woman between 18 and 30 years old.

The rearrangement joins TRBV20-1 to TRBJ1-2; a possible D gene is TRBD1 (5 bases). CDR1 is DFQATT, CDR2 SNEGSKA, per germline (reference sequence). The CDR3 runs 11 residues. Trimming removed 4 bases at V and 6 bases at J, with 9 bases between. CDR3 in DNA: TGCAGTGCTACCCAGGGAGATGGCTACACCTTC. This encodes CSATQGDGYTF.

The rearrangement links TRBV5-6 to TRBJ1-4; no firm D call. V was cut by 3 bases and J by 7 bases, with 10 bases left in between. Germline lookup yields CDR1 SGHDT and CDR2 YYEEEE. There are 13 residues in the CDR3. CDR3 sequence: CASSWNLVEKLFF. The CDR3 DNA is TGTGCCAGCAGCTGGAACCTCGTTGAAAAACTGTTTTTT.

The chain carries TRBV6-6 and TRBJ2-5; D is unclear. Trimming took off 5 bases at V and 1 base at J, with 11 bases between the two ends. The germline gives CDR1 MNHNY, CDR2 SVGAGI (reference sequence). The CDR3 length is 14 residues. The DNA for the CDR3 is TGTGCCAGCAGTGACGTGAACAGCCAAGAGACCCAGTACTTC. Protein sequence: CASSDVNSQETQYF.

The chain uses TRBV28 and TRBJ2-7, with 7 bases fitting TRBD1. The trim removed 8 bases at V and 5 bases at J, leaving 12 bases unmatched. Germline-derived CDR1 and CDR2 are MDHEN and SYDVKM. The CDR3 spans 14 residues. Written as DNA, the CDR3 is TGTGCCAGCTGGGGGTCCAGGGACAGACACGAGCAGTACTTC. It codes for CASWGSRDRHEQYF.

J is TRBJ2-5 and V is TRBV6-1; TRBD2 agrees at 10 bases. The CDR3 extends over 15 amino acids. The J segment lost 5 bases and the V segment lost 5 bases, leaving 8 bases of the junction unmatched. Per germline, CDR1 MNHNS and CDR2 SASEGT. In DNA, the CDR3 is TGTGCCAGCAGTCGCGGTAGCGGGGGGTCCGAGACCCAGTACTTC. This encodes CASSRGSGGSETQYF.

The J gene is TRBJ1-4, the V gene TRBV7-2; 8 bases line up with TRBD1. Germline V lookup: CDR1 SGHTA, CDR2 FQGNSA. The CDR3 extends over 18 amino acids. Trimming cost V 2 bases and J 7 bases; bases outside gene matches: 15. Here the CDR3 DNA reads TGTGCCAGCAGCTTATCGACAGGGGCTCCGGGAGTTGGTGAAAAACTGTTTTTT. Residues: CASSLSTGAPGVGEKLFF.

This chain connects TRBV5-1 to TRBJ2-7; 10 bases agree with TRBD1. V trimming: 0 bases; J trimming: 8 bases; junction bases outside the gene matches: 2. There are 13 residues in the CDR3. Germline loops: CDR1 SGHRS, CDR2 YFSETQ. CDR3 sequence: CASSLETGGKQYF. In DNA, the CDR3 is TGCGCCAGCAGCTTGGAGACAGGGGGCAAGCAGTACTTC.

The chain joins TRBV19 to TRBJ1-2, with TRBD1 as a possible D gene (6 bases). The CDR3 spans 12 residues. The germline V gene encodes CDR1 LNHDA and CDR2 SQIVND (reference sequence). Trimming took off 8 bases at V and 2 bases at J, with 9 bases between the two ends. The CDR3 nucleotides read TGTGCCAGTCAGGGGTCCAACTATGGCTACACCTTC. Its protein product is CASQGSNYGYTF.

The CDR3 bases are TGTGCCAGCAGTCCTGGTAGGGGCCCCTACAATGAGCAGTTCTTC. It yields the protein CASSPGRGPYNEQFF. This rearrangement joins TRBV6-5 to TRBJ2-1, with a tentative D call TRBD1 (5 bases). The CDR3 is made up of 15 amino acids. The V gene's germline CDR1 is MNHEY and CDR2 SVGAGI. V was shortened by 5 bases and J by 2 bases, with 13 bases between the two germline ends.

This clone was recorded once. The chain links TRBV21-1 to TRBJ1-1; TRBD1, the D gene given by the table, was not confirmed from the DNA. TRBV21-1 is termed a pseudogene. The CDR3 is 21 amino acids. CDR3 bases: TGTGCCAGCAGACCACCTCATCCTTACAGGGACAGGGAGATAAAGAGCACTGAAGCTTTCTTT. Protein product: CASRPPHPYRDREIKSTEAFF.